This paragraph reports one TCR beta chain. The data derive from a study of shared clonotypes between healthy human individuals. In the naive CD8 group, cells lacked CD45RO and were positively selected for CCR7, so terminally differentiated effector memory CD45RA+ cells were left out. Here immunoSEQ multiplex PCR was the method, and the copy in TCRdb shows in-frame clones only, minus some. The data hold roughly 2,000,000 clones, with about 95% observed a single time. With 3 bases removed from V and 0 bases from J, the gap between germline ends came to 15 bases. The CDR3 covers 16 residues. Germline values: CDR1 MGHRA, CDR2 YSYEKL.

Sequenced material: naive CD8+ T cells sorted from blood. The receptor comes from a man younger than 30 in good health. This rearrangement joins TRBV4-1 to TRBJ2-7, with D unclear. The CDR3 DNA sequence: TGCGCCAGCAGCCACCCGGACGGAACGAGCTCCTACGAGCAGTACTTC. Its translation: CASSHPDGTSSYEQYF.